This section outlines one TCR beta chain sequence together with its context. Methods used by the authors: Using reference gene primer amplification, nucleated cell counts were estimated. Profiling relied on immunoSEQ multiplex PCR, and the TCRdb table lists in-frame clones only, not all of them. V and J calls and clone size are those listed in that table; D and trimming were worked out from the DNA. This table holds 200,000 to 250,000 clones, roughly nine tenths found once. The CDR3 has 14 residues. Germline lookup yields CDR1 MGHDK and CDR2 SYGVNS. The V and J ends lost 1 base and 1 base respectively, with 5 bases between them. The sample belongs to a study of blood T cell repertoires in COVID-19. Study-level background: The United States, Italy and Spain supplied acute and convalescent COVID-19 samples.

Those enrolled, adults aged roughly 18 to 89 years, came from roughly 23 US areas. The TCR comes from a woman aged 30 to 39 with acute COVID-19. The source material was PBMCs or T cells enriched from blood (not recorded which). This chain links TRBV25-1 with TRBJ1-3; a possible D gene is TRBD1 (5 bases). The DNA for the CDR3 is TGTGCCAGCAGTGAATCAGGGTCTGGAAACACCATATATTTT. Translation gives CASSESGSGNTIYF.